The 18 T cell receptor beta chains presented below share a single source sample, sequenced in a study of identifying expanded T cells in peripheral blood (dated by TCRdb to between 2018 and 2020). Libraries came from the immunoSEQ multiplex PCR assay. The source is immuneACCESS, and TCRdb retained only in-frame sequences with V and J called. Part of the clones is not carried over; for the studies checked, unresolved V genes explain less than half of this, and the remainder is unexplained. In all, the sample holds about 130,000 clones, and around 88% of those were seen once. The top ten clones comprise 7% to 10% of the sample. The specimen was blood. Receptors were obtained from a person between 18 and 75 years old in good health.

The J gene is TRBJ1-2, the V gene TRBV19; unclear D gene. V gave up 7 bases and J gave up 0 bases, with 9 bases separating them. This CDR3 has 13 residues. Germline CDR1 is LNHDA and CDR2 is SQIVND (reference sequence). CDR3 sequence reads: CASNREANYGYTF. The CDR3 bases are TGTGCCAGTAATAGGGAAGCTAACTATGGCTACACCTTC.

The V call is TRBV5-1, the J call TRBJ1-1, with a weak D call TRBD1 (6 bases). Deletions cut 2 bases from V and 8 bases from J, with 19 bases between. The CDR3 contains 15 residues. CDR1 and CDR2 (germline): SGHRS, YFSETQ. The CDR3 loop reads CASSFFGQSGGEAFF. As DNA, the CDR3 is TGCGCCAGCAGCTTTTTCGGACAGTCGGGTGGCGAAGCTTTCTTT. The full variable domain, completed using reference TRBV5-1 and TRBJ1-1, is KAGVTQTPRYLIKTRGQQVTLSCSPISGHRSVSWYQQTPGQGLQFLFEYFSETQRNKGNFPGRFSGRQFSNSRSEMNVSTLELGDSALYLCASSFFGQSGGEAFFGQGTRLTVV.

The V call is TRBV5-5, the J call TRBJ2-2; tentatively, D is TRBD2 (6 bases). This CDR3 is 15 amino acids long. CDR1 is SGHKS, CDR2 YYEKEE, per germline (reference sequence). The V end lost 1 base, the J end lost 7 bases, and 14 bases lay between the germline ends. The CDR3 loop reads CASSLWGEYDGELFF. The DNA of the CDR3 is TGTGCCAGCAGCTTGTGGGGGGAGTATGACGGGGAGCTGTTTTTT.

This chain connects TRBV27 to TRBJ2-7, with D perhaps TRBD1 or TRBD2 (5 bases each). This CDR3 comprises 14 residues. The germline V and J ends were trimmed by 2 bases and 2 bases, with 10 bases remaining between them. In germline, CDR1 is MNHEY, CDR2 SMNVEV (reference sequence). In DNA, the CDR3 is TGTGCCAGCAGTTTAACGGGACGGCCCTACGAGCAGTACTTC. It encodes CASSLTGRPYEQYF.

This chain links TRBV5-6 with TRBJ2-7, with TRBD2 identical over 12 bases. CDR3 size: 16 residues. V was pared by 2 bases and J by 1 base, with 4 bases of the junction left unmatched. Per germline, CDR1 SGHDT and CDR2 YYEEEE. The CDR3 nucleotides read TGTGCCAGCAGCTTCGGACTAGCGGGACGATCCTACGAGCAGTACTTC. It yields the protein CASSFGLAGRSYEQYF. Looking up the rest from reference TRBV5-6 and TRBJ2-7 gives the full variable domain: DAGVTQSPTHLIKTRGQQVTLRCSPKSGHDTVSWYQQALGQGPQFIFQYYEEEERQRGNFPDRFSGHQFPNYSSELNVNALLLGDSALYLCASSFGLAGRSYEQYFGPGTRLTVT.

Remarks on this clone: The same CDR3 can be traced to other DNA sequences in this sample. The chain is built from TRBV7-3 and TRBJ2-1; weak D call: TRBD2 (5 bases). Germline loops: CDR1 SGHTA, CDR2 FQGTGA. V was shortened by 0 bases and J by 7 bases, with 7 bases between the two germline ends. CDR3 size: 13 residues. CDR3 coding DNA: TGTGCCAGCAGCTTAACAGGACTGAATGAGCAGTTCTTC. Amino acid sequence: CASSLTGLNEQFF.

The CDR3 DNA reads TGTGCCAGCAGGCTTCAGGGCTCTACGGGGGAAGCTTTCTTT. The encoded protein is CASRLQGSTGEAFF. This chain links TRBV5-4 with TRBJ1-1; D may be TRBD1 (5 bases). Germline assignment: CDR1 SGHNT and CDR2 YYREEE (reference sequence). Trimming removed 5 bases from V and 8 bases from J, with 19 bases in between. This CDR3 has 14 residues.

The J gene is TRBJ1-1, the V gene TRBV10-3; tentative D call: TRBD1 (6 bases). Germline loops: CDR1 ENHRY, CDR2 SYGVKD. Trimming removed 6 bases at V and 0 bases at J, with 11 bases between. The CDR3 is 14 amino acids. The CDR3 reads CAISAQGMNTEAFF. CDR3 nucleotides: TGTGCCATCAGCGCGCAGGGGATGAACACTGAAGCTTTCTTT.

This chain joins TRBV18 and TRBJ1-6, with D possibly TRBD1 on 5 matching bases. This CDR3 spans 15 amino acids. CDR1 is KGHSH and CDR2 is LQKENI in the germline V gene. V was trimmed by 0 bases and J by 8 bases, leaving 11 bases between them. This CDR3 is CASSPPQGGDSPLHF. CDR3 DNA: TGTGCCAGCTCACCACCTCAGGGTGGGGATTCACCCCTCCACTTT.

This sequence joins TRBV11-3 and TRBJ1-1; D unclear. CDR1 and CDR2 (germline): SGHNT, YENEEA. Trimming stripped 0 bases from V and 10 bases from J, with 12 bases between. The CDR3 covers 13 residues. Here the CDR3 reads CASSLEGQSGAFF. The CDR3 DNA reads TGTGCCAGCAGCTTAGAAGGCCAGAGTGGAGCTTTCTTT.

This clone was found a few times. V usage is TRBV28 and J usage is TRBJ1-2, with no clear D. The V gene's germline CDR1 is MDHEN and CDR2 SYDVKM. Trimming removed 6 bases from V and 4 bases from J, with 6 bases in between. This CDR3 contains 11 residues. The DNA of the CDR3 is TGTGCCAGCAGGGAGGTCTATGGCTACACCTTC. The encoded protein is CASREVYGYTF.

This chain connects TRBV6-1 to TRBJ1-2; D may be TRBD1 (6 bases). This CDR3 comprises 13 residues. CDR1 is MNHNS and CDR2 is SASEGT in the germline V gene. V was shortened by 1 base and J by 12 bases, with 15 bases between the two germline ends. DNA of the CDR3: TGTGCCAGCAGTGAAGACAGGGAAGTCCGAGACACCTTC. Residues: CASSEDREVRDTF.

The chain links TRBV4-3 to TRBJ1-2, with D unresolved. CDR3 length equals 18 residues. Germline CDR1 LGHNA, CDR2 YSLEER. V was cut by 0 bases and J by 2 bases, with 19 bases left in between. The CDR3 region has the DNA TGCGCCAGCAGCCAAGAGGGCGGGAACTCCCATGGAAACTATGGCTACACCTTC. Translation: CASSQEGGNSHGNYGYTF.

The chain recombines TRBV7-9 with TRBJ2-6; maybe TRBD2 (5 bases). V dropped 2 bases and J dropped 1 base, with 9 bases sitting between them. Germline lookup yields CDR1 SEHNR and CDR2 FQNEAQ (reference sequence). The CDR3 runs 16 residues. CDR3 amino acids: CASSLYGESGANVLTF. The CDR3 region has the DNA TGTGCCAGCAGCTTATACGGGGAGTCTGGGGCCAACGTCCTGACTTTC. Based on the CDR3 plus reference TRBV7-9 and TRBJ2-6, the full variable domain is DTGVSQNPRHKITKRGQNVTFRCDPISEHNRLYWYRQTLGQGPEFLTYFQNEAQLEKSRLLSDRFSAERPKGSFSTLEIQRTEQGDSAMYLCASSLYGESGANVLTFGAGSRLTVL.

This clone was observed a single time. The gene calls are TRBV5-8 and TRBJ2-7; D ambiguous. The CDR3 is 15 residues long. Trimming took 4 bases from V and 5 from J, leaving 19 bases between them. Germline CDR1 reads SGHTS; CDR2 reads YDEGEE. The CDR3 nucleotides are TGTGCCAGCAGCCCTGGACCCACGGAAGCCCACGAGCAGTACTTC. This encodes CASSPGPTEAHEQYF.

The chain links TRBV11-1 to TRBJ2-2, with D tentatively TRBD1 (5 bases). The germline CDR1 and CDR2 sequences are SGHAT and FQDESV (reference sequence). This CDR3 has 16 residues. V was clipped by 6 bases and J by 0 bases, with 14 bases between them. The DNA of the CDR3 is TGTGCCAGCAGACCTAGACAGAGCCCGAACACCGGGGAGCTGTTTTTT. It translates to CASRPRQSPNTGELFF. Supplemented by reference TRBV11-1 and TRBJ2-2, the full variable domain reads EAEVAQSPRYKITEKSQAVAFWCDPISGHATLYWYRQILGQGPELLVQFQDESVVDDSQLPKDRFSAERLKGVDSTLKIQPAELGDSAMYLCASRPRQSPNTGELFFGEGSRLTVL.

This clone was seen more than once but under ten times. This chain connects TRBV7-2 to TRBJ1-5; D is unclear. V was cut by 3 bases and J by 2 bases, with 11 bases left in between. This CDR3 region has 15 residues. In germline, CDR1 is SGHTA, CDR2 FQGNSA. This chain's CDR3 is CASSLKIGGNQPQHF. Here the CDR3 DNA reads TGTGCCAGCAGCTTGAAGATAGGCGGCAATCAGCCCCAGCATTTT.

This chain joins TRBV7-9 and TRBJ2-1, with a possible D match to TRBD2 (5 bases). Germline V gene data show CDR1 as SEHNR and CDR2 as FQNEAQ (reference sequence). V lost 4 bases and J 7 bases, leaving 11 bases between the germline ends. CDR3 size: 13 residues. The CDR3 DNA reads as TGTGCCAGCAGCTCAACCCTAGCAAATGAGCAGTTCTTC. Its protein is CASSSTLANEQFF.